The clone carrying this T cell receptor beta chain was seen at least ten times. Its specificity is unknown. This sample was taken from a study of T cells in Graves' hyperthyroidism and ophthalmopathy. Trimming left V 6 bases short and J 2 bases short, with 11 bases between. CDR3 size: 14 residues. Germline V lookup: CDR1 MNHNS, CDR2 SASEGT. Overall study results and limits: Stable hyperthyroidism was told apart from ophthalmopathy by a model built on 13 V-J features. Most clonotypes expanded in the thyroid (above 0.001) were also present in blood.

Reasons for excluding patients were uncontrolled infection, other autoimmune disease, pregnancy or lactation. Diagnosis relied on clinical symptoms, serum thyroxine and TRAb, thyroid ultrasound and orbital computed tomography. RNA transcripts served as the template for amplifying TCR beta CDR3 regions. First-round RT-PCR of the TCR CDR3 relied on the HTBI primer set. TCRdb reprocessed the multiplex PCR reads via MiXCR and lists one record per CDR3 protein. Among about 570,000 distinct CDR3 sequences listed, around 45% were seen once. The source of this sequence is an adult woman with Graves' disease, either hyperthyroidism or ophthalmopathy (not recorded which). This chain connects TRBV6-1 to TRBJ1-5; a possible D gene is TRBD1 (6 bases). Sequencing was done on a sample of peripheral blood or thyroid tissue (not recorded which). The CDR3 DNA is TGTGCCAGCAGGACAGGTTACGGCAATCAGCCCCAGCATTTT. As protein: CASRTGYGNQPQHF.